The source of this T cell receptor beta chain is a study of blood T cell repertoires in COVID-19. About the research overall: Samples of COVID-19 (acute and convalescent) were obtained from the United States, Italy and Spain. From T cells, B-cell-depleted T cells, or PBMCs came the material, which was cDNA or gDNA.

In the authors' workflow: Amplification of reference gene primers was used by the study to estimate nucleated cell counts. The data were produced by immunoSEQ multiplex PCR, yet TCRdb's version contains in-frame clones alone and is incomplete. That table gives V, J and clone size, and the DNA gave D and trimming. The sample has approximately 120,000 clones, around four fifths seen once. The V and J ends lost 2 bases and 4 bases respectively, with 17 bases between them. The germline gives CDR1 KGHSH, CDR2 LQKENI. The CDR3 length is 16 residues. This receptor was taken from a woman between 55 and 75 years old with acute or convalescent COVID-19. Sample: peripheral blood. This chain joins TRBV18 and TRBJ2-5, with D perhaps TRBD2 (6 bases). The CDR3 DNA is TGTGCCAGCTCACCAAGTTGGGGGACCGGGGGAGAGACCCAGTACTTC. Protein sequence: CASSPSWGTGGETQYF.